This entry lists 5 T cell receptor beta chains sequenced from one sample in a study of a mutant IDH1 vaccine in newly diagnosed glioma. Using immunoSEQ multiplex PCR, the repertoire was profiled, and TCRdb retains in-frame clones only, with some absent. The table records about 63,000 clones, 80% to 90% of them present only once. The sample's time point: baseline, week 1 (first vaccination visit). The treatment: pre-vaccination baseline after standard-of-care therapy. The sample in question was peripheral blood mononuclear cells (PBMCs), obtained from a glioma patient treated with radiotherapy, temozolomide or both. The receptors originated from a woman under 30 with glioma. Some clones in this sample may be carry-over from other donors' samples.

J is TRBJ1-4 and V is TRBV6-1; D ambiguous. CDR3 length: 15 amino acids. Germline loops: CDR1 MNHNS, CDR2 SASEGT. Trimming shortened V by 1 base and J by 1 base, and 7 bases separated the two germline ends. In DNA, the CDR3 is TGTGCCAGCAGTGAAGGATTCAGAACTAATGAAAAACTGTTTTTT. Protein: CASSEGFRTNEKLFF.

This clone was counted once. This rearrangement joins TRBV7-8 to TRBJ1-1, with a possible D match to TRBD1 (6 bases). Trimming took 5 bases from V and 1 from J, leaving 11 bases between them. The CDR3 runs 14 residues. The germline CDR1 and CDR2 sequences are SGHVS and FQNEAQ. This CDR3 is CASSEGHGNTEAFF. In nucleotides, the CDR3 is TGTGCCAGCAGCGAGGGACACGGGAACACTGAAGCTTTCTTT.

The chain employs TRBV30 and TRBJ1-2, with a possible D match to TRBD1 (5 bases). The V and J ends lost 4 bases and 4 bases respectively, with 10 bases between them. Germline assignment: CDR1 GTSNPN and CDR2 SVGIG (reference sequence). CDR3 length: 12 residues. Written as DNA, the CDR3 is TGTGCCTGGATGCGGCAGGGCTATGGCTACACCTTC. Translating gives CAWMRQGYGYTF.

This chain uses TRBV2 with TRBJ1-1; D is possibly TRBD1 (6 bases). CDR1 and CDR2 (germline): SNHLY, FYNNEI. This CDR3 contains 17 residues. Trimming took 6 bases from V and 1 from J, leaving 21 bases between them. The DNA for the CDR3 is TGTGCCAGCAGGGACCGGGGAGGGGTGGGACAGAACACTGAAGCTTTCTTT. Residues: CASRDRGGVGQNTEAFF.

The chain recombines TRBV4-2 with TRBJ2-1; 8 nucleotides agree with TRBD2. Germline assignment: CDR1 LGHNA and CDR2 YNFKEQ. This CDR3 has 20 amino acids. Unmatched junction bases numbered 22, after V lost 3 bases and J lost 6 bases. The CDR3 region has the DNA TGTGCCAGCAGCCACTTCCTGGGGGTCGGGGGGGCCCGCGGGTCCAATGAGCAGTTCTTC. Translated, it gives CASSHFLGVGGARGSNEQFF.